The 31 T cell receptor beta chains below come from one sample, sequenced in a study of shared clonotypes between healthy human individuals (dated by TCRdb to the early 2020s). CD8 naive samples were obtained by positive selection for CCR7 among CD45RO-negative cells, yielding a CD45RA+CCR7+ population from which TemRA cells were excluded. Libraries were built with the immunoSEQ multiplex PCR assay. TCRdb mirrors the immuneACCESS table, restricted to in-frame sequences. Some clones are absent from its copies; in checked studies, under half trace to an unresolved V gene, and the reason for the others is unknown. This sample gives more than 2 million clones in total; over 85% of them show up just once. The ten largest make up less than 2% of the sample. Sequencing input: naive CD8+ T cells from PBMCs. Explained via the paper, the cell subset or site label denotes: CD45RA+CCR7+. The receptors shown here come from a man between 18 and 35 years old in good health. Some clones in this sample may be carry-over from other donors' samples.

The V gene is TRBV7-7, the J gene TRBJ2-6, with D perhaps being TRBD1 or TRBD2 (5 bases each). The CDR3 extends over 17 amino acids. Germline V gives CDR1 SSHAT, CDR2 FNYEAQ (reference sequence). Between the trimmed V and J ends, which lost 5 bases and 0 bases, there was a span of 14 bases. The CDR3 sequence: CASSPGTTSSGANVLTF. The CDR3 bases are TGTGCCAGCAGCCCAGGGACCACCAGCTCTGGGGCCAACGTCCTGACTTTC.

The chain combines TRBV4-1 with TRBJ1-4; no clear D. Germline CDR1 is MGHRA and CDR2 is YSYEKL. The germline V and J ends were trimmed by 8 bases and 3 bases, with 13 bases remaining between them. This CDR3 comprises 14 residues. The CDR3 loop reads CASAYTGPNEKLFF. CDR3 bases: TGCGCCAGCGCATATACTGGGCCTAATGAAAAACTGTTTTTT.

The chain employs TRBV12-1 and TRBJ1-1; TRBD1, as called in the table, went unchecked against the DNA. TRBV12-1 is a documented pseudogene. The CDR3 loop spans 18 amino acids. CDR3 sequence (DNA): TGTGCCAGCAGCTTCAAGGCAGGGGGCAGGAGGGTGAGCACTGAAGCTTTCTTT. Its translation is CASSFKAGGRRVSTEAFF.

V and J are TRBV2 and TRBJ2-3, with 9 bases matching TRBD2. Germline CDR1 is SNHLY and CDR2 is FYNNEI. The CDR3 sequence is 18 residues long. V trimming: 3 bases; J trimming: 2 bases; junction bases outside the gene matches: 12. In DNA form, the CDR3 reads TGTGCCAGCAGTGACAATACTAGCGGGCTGGGGATCACAGATACGCAGTATTTT. Amino acids: CASSDNTSGLGITDTQYF.

The chain joins TRBV27 to TRBJ2-3; no firm D call. The CDR3 is 13 amino acids. The germline V gene encodes CDR1 MNHEY and CDR2 SMNVEV (reference sequence). The V end lost 3 bases, the J end lost 1 base, and 5 bases lay between the germline ends. In DNA form, the CDR3 reads TGTGCCAGCAGTTTCTACGGCACAGATACGCAGTATTTT. Residues: CASSFYGTDTQYF.

This chain connects TRBV27 to TRBJ2-1; the D gene is possibly TRBD2 (6 bases). Germline CDR1 and CDR2: MNHEY and SMNVEV (reference sequence). V shed 4 bases and J shed 8 bases, with 21 bases lying between them. The CDR3 has 16 amino acids. The CDR3 bases are TGTGCCAGCAGTTCCACCACGCACGGGTGGGGGGATGAGCAGTTCTTC. Protein product: CASSSTTHGWGDEQFF.

Note on this clone: This sample also contains other DNA sequences that code for the same CDR3. The V gene is TRBV28, the J gene TRBJ2-5; the D gene is possibly TRBD1 (6 bases). CDR1 is MDHEN and CDR2 is SYDVKM in the germline V gene. The CDR3 runs to 11 residues. Trimming took 6 bases from V and 5 from J, leaving 7 bases between them. This CDR3 reads CASRTGETQYF. The CDR3 DNA reads TGTGCCAGCAGAACAGGGGAGACCCAGTACTTC.

To note about this clone: Other DNA sequences in the same sample also yield this CDR3. This sequence joins TRBV30 and TRBJ1-1; D gene ambiguous. Per the germline V gene, CDR1 is GTSNPN and CDR2 is SVGIG (reference sequence). The CDR3 has 11 amino acids. The ends were cut back, 4 bases at V and 1 base at J, with 4 bases in the middle. CDR3 bases: TGTGCCTGGACACGGAACACTGAAGCTTTCTTT. Its protein product is CAWTRNTEAFF.

The CDR3 DNA sequence: TGTGCCAGCAGCTTATCCTGGGGGCTCTACGAGCAGTACTTC. Its protein is CASSLSWGLYEQYF. The chain links TRBV5-6 to TRBJ2-7; D is possibly TRBD1 (6 bases). Germline CDR1 is SGHDT and CDR2 is YYEEEE. This CDR3 is built from 14 residues. The ends were cut back, 2 bases at V and 3 bases at J, with 12 bases in the middle.

The chain links TRBV10-3 to TRBJ1-1; D not certain. Per germline, CDR1 ENHRY and CDR2 SYGVKD. The CDR3 length is 15 residues. Trimming stripped 6 bases from V and 0 bases from J, with 14 bases between. The CDR3 DNA reads as TGTGCCATCAGCGAGCGGTCGGGCCTGAACACTGAAGCTTTCTTT. Translation gives CAISERSGLNTEAFF.

V gene TRBV13 combines with J gene TRBJ2-4; the D gene is possibly TRBD1 (5 bases). CDR3 length equals 18 residues. CDR1 PRHDT and CDR2 FYEKMQ come from the germline V gene (reference sequence). Deletions cut 6 bases from V and 3 bases from J, with 24 bases between. The CDR3 loop reads CASSHPARQGLGKNIQYF. CDR3 nucleotide sequence: TGTGCCAGCAGTCATCCCGCCCGGCAGGGCCTAGGCAAAAACATTCAGTACTTC.

The V and J genes are TRBV7-9 and TRBJ2-1, with D possibly TRBD2 on 6 matching bases. CDR1 SEHNR and CDR2 FQNEAQ come from the germline V gene (reference sequence). Trimming shortened V by 3 bases and J by 4 bases, and 16 bases separated the two germline ends. This CDR3 contains 16 residues. The DNA for the CDR3 is TGTGCCAGCAGCTTGGGCCCCGACGGGAGTTACAATGAGCAGTTCTTC. This gives the protein CASSLGPDGSYNEQFF.

The chain has TRBV7-9 and TRBJ1-2, with 7 nucleotides matching TRBD1. After removal of 2 bases from V and 6 bases from J, the junction contained 12 bases not matched to a gene. The CDR3 runs 16 residues. Germline V gives CDR1 SEHNR, CDR2 FQNEAQ (reference sequence). CDR3 protein: CASSLLGQATQNGYTF. The CDR3 region has the DNA TGTGCCAGCAGCTTACTAGGACAGGCGACCCAAAATGGCTACACCTTC.

This chain joins TRBV7-9 and TRBJ1-5, with D perhaps matching TRBD1 (5 bases). Germline CDR1 reads SEHNR; CDR2 reads FQNEAQ (reference sequence). This CDR3 is built from 15 residues. V lost 8 bases to trimming and J lost 4 bases, with 18 bases between them. The CDR3 DNA follows: TGTGCCAGCTCCCCGGGGGGTAGTGGAAATCAGCCCCAGCATTTT. Residues: CASSPGGSGNQPQHF.

The chain links TRBV5-6 to TRBJ2-7, with D uncertain. The CDR3 totals 14 residues. The V gene lost 0 bases and the J gene lost 3 bases, with 10 bases spanning the gap. Germline assignment: CDR1 SGHDT and CDR2 YYEEEE. The CDR3 sequence is CASSLGVLNYEQYF. Here the CDR3 DNA reads TGTGCCAGCAGCTTGGGGGTTCTCAACTACGAGCAGTACTTC.

V usage is TRBV7-9 and J usage is TRBJ2-1; D unclear. Trimming pared 0 bases from V and 6 bases from J, leaving 9 bases between. From germline, CDR1 is SEHNR and CDR2 FQNEAQ (reference sequence). The CDR3 loop spans 14 amino acids. CDR3 bases: TGTGCCAGCAGCTTAGCGCCGGGCAGCAATGAGCAGTTCTTC. It specifies CASSLAPGSNEQFF.

As for this clone: Other DNA sequences in this sample translate to the same CDR3. This chain links TRBV2 with TRBJ1-5, with unresolved D. Germline V gives CDR1 SNHLY, CDR2 FYNNEI. The CDR3 length is 14 residues. Trimming removed 5 bases at V and 0 bases at J, with 8 bases between. The CDR3 sequence: CASSYGPSNQPQHF. Written as DNA, the CDR3 is TGTGCCAGCAGTTACGGGCCTAGCAATCAGCCCCAGCATTTT.

Concerning this clone: This CDR3 is also generated by other DNA sequences in the sample. V is TRBV10-1 and J is TRBJ1-2; no firm D call. Trimming shortened V by 0 bases and J by 2 bases, and 4 bases separated the two germline ends. Germline CDR1 reads WNHNN; CDR2 reads SYGVQD (reference sequence). The CDR3 has 13 residues. The CDR3 region has the DNA TGCGCCAGCAGTGAGTCACGAAACTATGGCTACACCTTC. Its protein is CASSESRNYGYTF.

The chain uses TRBV30 and TRBJ1-5; D is unresolved. V lost 5 bases, J lost 4 bases, and 6 bases lay in between. The CDR3 runs 11 residues. CDR1 is GTSNPN, CDR2 SVGIG, per germline (reference sequence). As DNA, the CDR3 is TGTGCCTGGGGGAAGAATCAGCCCCAGCATTTT. Its translation is CAWGKNQPQHF.

This chain connects TRBV27 to TRBJ1-1; 7 nucleotides line up with TRBD1. CDR3 size: 13 residues. Germline values: CDR1 MNHEY, CDR2 SMNVEV (reference sequence). V was clipped by 6 bases and J by 5 bases; unmatched bases: 6. The DNA for the CDR3 is TGTGCCAGCAGGGTGACAGGGTGGACTGAAGCTTTCTTT. Translating it yields CASRVTGWTEAFF.

The genes are TRBV14 and TRBJ2-7; the match to TRBD2 covers 9 bases. V shed 2 bases and J 5 bases; nucleotides not matched to a gene: 4. The germline V gene encodes CDR1 SGHDN and CDR2 FVKESK. This CDR3 spans 14 amino acids. The chain's CDR3 is CASSQYRTSDEQYF. Written as DNA, the CDR3 is TGTGCCAGCAGCCAATATAGGACTAGCGACGAGCAGTACTTC.

In its sample, this clone was seen once. The chain couples TRBV28 to TRBJ2-6; D is possibly TRBD1 (5 bases). Per germline, CDR1 MDHEN and CDR2 SYDVKM. V dropped 6 bases and J dropped 2 bases, with 17 bases sitting between them. The CDR3 has 17 residues. CDR3 coding DNA: TGTGCCAGCAGCTCCCAGGGCCTATTTGCTGGGGCCAACGTCCTGACTTTC. The encoded protein is CASSSQGLFAGANVLTF.

J is TRBJ2-2 and V is TRBV5-1, with D perhaps TRBD1 (5 bases). The V and J ends lost 2 bases and 9 bases respectively, with 11 bases between them. Per the germline V gene, CDR1 is SGHRS and CDR2 is YFSETQ. CDR3 size: 13 residues. The CDR3 sequence: CASSFAGKRELFF. Written as DNA, the CDR3 is TGCGCCAGCAGCTTCGCAGGGAAGCGGGAGCTGTTTTTT.

This chain links TRBV30 with TRBJ1-1, with D perhaps matching TRBD1 (6 bases). The germline CDR1 and CDR2 sequences are GTSNPN and SVGIG (reference sequence). The CDR3 contains 12 residues. With 1 base removed from V and 11 bases from J, the gap between germline ends came to 14 bases. This CDR3 is CAWSEGGAGAFF. DNA of the CDR3: TGTGCCTGGAGTGAGGGGGGCGCGGGGGCTTTCTTT.

The chain joins TRBV6-5 to TRBJ2-5; perhaps TRBD2 as D (6 bases). Looked up from germline, CDR1 is MNHEY and CDR2 is SVGAGI. Trimming took 6 bases from V and 5 from J, leaving 16 bases between them. This CDR3 has 14 amino acids. The CDR3 sequence is CASSSGLLGETQYF. CDR3 nucleotide sequence: TGTGCCAGCAGCTCGGGACTGTTGGGGGAGACCCAGTACTTC.

About this clone: This same CDR3 is encoded by further DNA sequences in the sample. This rearrangement joins TRBV7-3 to TRBJ2-2; D is unresolved. Trimming left V 3 bases short and J 6 bases short, with 8 bases between. The CDR3 extends over 13 amino acids. Germline-derived CDR1 and CDR2 are SGHTA and FQGTGA. CDR3 in amino acids: CASSLGRAGELFF. CDR3 nucleotides: TGTGCCAGCAGCTTGGGTAGGGCCGGGGAGCTGTTTTTT. Filled out from reference TRBV7-3 and TRBJ2-2, the complete variable domain reads GAGVSQTPSNKVTEKGKYVELRCDPISGHTALYWYRQSLGQGPEFLIYFQGTGAADDSGLPNDRFFAVRPEGSVSTLKIQRTERGDSAVYLCASSLGRAGELFFGEGSRLTVL.

The chain is built from TRBV27 and TRBJ2-7; TRBD1 might be the D (5 bases). The germline V and J ends were trimmed by 2 bases and 2 bases, with 16 bases remaining between them. Germline V gene sequence: CDR1 MNHEY, CDR2 SMNVEV (reference sequence). CDR3 size: 16 residues. The CDR3 reads CASSLRGQSYAYEQYF. DNA for the CDR3: TGTGCCAGCAGTTTAAGAGGACAAAGCTATGCCTACGAGCAGTACTTC.

The chain employs TRBV19 and TRBJ1-1, with a tentative D call TRBD1 (5 bases). The CDR3 has 17 residues. V was pared by 1 base and J by 6 bases, with 21 bases between. The germline gives CDR1 LNHDA, CDR2 SQIVND (reference sequence). This CDR3 reads CASSIGGRVTLGPEAFF. CDR3 bases: TGTGCCAGTAGTATAGGCGGCAGGGTAACCCTTGGGCCTGAAGCTTTCTTT.

The chain carries TRBV27 and TRBJ2-7; 8 nucleotides line up with TRBD2. The V gene end was trimmed by 3 bases and the J gene end by 3 bases; junction bases not matched to a gene: 13. Germline CDR1 reads MNHEY; CDR2 reads SMNVEV (reference sequence). This CDR3 is built from 17 residues. CDR3 amino acids: CASSFSAGEVSDYEQYF. In nucleotides, the CDR3 is TGTGCCAGCAGTTTCTCAGCGGGAGAAGTCTCAGACTACGAGCAGTACTTC.

The V call is TRBV5-1, the J call TRBJ1-1; no reliable D call. This CDR3 has 15 amino acids. Germline V gives CDR1 SGHRS, CDR2 YFSETQ. Trimming took 0 bases from V and 5 from J, leaving 14 bases between them. The CDR3 DNA sequence: TGCGCCAGCAGCTTGGGGGGAAACCCGGGTACTGAAGCTTTCTTT. Translating gives CASSLGGNPGTEAFF.

The chain couples TRBV5-1 to TRBJ2-7; 9 nucleotides match TRBD2. V gave up 2 bases and J gave up 4 bases; unmatched junction bases: 4. The germline CDR1 and CDR2 sequences are SGHRS and YFSETQ. CDR3 length equals 14 residues. The CDR3 loop reads CASSLLAGGYEQYF. As DNA, the CDR3 is TGCGCCAGCAGCTTACTCGCGGGAGGGTACGAGCAGTACTTC. Supplemented by reference TRBV5-1 and TRBJ2-7, the full variable domain reads KAGVTQTPRYLIKTRGQQVTLSCSPISGHRSVSWYQQTPGQGLQFLFEYFSETQRNKGNFPGRFSGRQFSNSRSEMNVSTLELGDSALYLCASSLLAGGYEQYFGPGTRLTVT.